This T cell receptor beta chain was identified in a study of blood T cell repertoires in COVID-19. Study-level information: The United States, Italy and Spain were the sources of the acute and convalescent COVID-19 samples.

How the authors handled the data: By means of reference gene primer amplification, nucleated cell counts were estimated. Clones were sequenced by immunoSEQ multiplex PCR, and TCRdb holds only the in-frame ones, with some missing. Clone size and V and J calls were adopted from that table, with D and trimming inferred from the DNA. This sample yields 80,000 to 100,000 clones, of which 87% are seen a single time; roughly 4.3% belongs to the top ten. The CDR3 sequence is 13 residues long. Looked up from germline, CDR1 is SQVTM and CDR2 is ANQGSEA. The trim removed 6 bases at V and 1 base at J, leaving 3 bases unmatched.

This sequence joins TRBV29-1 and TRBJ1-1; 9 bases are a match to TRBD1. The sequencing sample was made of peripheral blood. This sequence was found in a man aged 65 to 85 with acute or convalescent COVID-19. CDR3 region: CSVGQGSNTEAFF. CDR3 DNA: TGCAGCGTAGGACAGGGGTCGAACACTGAAGCTTTCTTT.